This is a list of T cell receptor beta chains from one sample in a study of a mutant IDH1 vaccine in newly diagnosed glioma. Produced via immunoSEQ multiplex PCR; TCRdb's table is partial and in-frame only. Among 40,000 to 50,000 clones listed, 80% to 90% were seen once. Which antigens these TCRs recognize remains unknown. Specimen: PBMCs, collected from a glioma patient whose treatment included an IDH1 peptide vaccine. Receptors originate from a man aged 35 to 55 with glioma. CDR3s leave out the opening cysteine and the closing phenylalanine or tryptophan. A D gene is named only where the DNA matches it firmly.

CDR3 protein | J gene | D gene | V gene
ASSVGGGKEKLF | TRBJ1-4 | . | TRBV19
ASTDPSGNTIY | TRBJ1-3 | . | TRBV9
ASSPTDGITEAF | TRBJ1-1 | . | TRBV18
ASSPGQGPEAF | TRBJ1-1 | TRBD1 | TRBV18
ASSPLLAGENTDTQY | TRBJ2-3 | TRBD2 | TRBV28
ASATGVTEAF | TRBJ1-1 | TRBD1 | TRBV25-1
ASSPSTGILDTEAF | TRBJ1-1 | . | TRBV9
ASMGTSGIVNEQY | TRBJ2-7 | TRBD2 | TRBV2
ASSQGLEVYDQPQH | TRBJ1-5 | . | TRBV4-1
ATGPFGYRSAEAF | TRBJ1-1 | . | TRBV6-5
ASSLGSGGVYEQY | TRBJ2-7 | TRBD1 | TRBV7-2
ASSTTGGVGYGYT | TRBJ1-2 | TRBD1 | TRBV5-1
ASRPVDRDSYNEQF | TRBJ2-1 | TRBD1 | TRBV28
ASSFSGNTIY | TRBJ1-3 | . | TRBV28
ASSLIQPPTEAF | TRBJ1-1 | . | TRBV28
ASRTTSGGSTDTQY | TRBJ2-3 | TRBD2 | TRBV6-6
ASSTIPDSGNTIY | TRBJ1-3 | . | TRBV19
ASSWDRGDYNEQF | TRBJ2-1 | TRBD1 | TRBV6-6
ASSREGVSNEQY | TRBJ2-7 | . | TRBV7-2
ASSFSSGRRETQY | TRBJ2-5 | TRBD2 | TRBV7-9
ASSFSRDRAAGELF | TRBJ2-2 | TRBD1 | TRBV7-9
ASSLGGAATDTQY | TRBJ2-3 | . | TRBV5-1
ASSITRDTGELF | TRBJ2-2 | . | TRBV19
ASRGASNTEAF | TRBJ1-1 | . | TRBV6-6
ASSPTADRGNSPLH | TRBJ1-6 | TRBD1 | TRBV18
ASSFLGFEAF | TRBJ1-1 | . | TRBV28
ASSQDAGGYNEQF | TRBJ2-1 | TRBD2 | TRBV4-2
AGSRGRSDGELF | TRBJ2-2 | . | TRBV6-6
ASSVGLATDTQY | TRBJ2-3 | TRBD2 | TRBV9
ASSQDRAIDGYT | TRBJ1-2 | TRBD1 | TRBV5-1